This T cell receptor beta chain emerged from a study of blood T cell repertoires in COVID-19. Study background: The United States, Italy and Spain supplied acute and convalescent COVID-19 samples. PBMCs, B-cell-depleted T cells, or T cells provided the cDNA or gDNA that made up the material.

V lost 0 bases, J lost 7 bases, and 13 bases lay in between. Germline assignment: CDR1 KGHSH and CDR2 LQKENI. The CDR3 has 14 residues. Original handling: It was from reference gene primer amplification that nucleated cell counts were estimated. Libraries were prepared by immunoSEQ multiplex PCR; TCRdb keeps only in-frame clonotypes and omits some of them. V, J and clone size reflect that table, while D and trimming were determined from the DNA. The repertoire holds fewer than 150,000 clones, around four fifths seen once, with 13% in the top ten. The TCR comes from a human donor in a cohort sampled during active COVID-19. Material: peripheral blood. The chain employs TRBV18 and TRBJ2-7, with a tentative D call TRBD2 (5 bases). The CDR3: CASSPPSGFEEQYF. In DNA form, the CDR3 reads TGTGCCAGCTCACCACCTTCGGGGTTTGAAGAGCAGTACTTC.